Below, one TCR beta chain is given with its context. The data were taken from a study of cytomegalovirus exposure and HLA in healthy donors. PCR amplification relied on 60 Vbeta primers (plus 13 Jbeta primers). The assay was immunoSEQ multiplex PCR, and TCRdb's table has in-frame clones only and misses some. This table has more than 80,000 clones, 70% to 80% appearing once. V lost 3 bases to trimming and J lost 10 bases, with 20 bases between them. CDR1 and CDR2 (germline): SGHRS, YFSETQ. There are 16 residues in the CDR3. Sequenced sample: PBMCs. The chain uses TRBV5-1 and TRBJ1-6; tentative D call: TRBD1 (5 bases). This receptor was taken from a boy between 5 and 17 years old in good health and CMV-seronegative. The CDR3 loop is CASSWADSTAGSPLHF. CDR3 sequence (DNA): TGCGCCAGCAGCTGGGCCGATTCGACAGCAGGCTCACCCCTCCACTTT.